These 21 T cell receptor beta chains share one sample of origin, sequenced in a study of T-cell reconstitution after alpha-beta-depleted transplantation in children. Library preparation (for TCRbeta) was performed with unique molecular identifiers. One entry per CDR3 protein, called by TCRdb with MiXCR from the PCR reads. The sample consists of about 610,000 distinct CDR3 sequences, approximately 10% of them appearing once. The specimen comprised PBMCs from the stem cell graft donor, sampled from the stem cell graft. The receptor set was obtained from a human donor who donated a stem cell graft to a child with acute myeloid leukemia.

The gene calls are TRBV20-1 and TRBJ2-7; TRBD1 is a possible D gene (6 bases). Trimming took off 0 bases at V and 1 base at J, with 16 bases between the two ends. Germline V gene lookup returns CDR1 DFQATT and CDR2 SNEGSKA (reference sequence). The length of the CDR3 is 16 residues. Written as DNA, the CDR3 is TGCAGTGCTAGAGATCATGTTCAGGGGCCATCCTACGAGCAGTACTTC. Translation: CSARDHVQGPSYEQYF.

This clonotype was counted only a few times. J is TRBJ2-5 and V is TRBV29-1; D possibly matches TRBD1 or TRBD2 (5 bases each). Germline V gene sequence: CDR1 SQVTM, CDR2 ANQGSEA. The CDR3 has 12 amino acids. V was shortened by 7 bases and J by 3 bases, with 12 bases between the two germline ends. CDR3 nucleotide sequence: TGCAGCGGCAGGCAGGGAGAAGAGACCCAGTACTTC. This gives the protein CSGRQGEETQYF.

This clonotype was recorded many times. The V call is TRBV20-1, the J call TRBJ2-5; D is ambiguous. The V gene lost 7 bases and the J gene lost 2 bases, with 17 bases spanning the gap. The CDR3 totals 14 residues. Germline assignment: CDR1 DFQATT and CDR2 SNEGSKA (reference sequence). The CDR3 here is CSGVHWSSQETQYF. The CDR3 DNA reads TGCAGTGGCGTCCATTGGAGTTCGCAAGAGACCCAGTACTTC.

This clonotype showed up many times. The J gene is TRBJ1-1, the V gene TRBV2, with 9 bases that match TRBD1. Germline CDR1 is SNHLY and CDR2 is FYNNEI. The junction had 8 bases not matched to a gene; V was cut back by 5 bases and J by 10 bases. The CDR3 extends over 13 amino acids. The CDR3 spells CASSSGTGSGAFF. The CDR3 bases are TGTGCCAGCAGTTCCGGGACAGGGTCGGGAGCTTTCTTT.

This clonotype was counted at least ten times. The rearrangement joins TRBV7-2 to TRBJ2-1; 8 nucleotides agree with TRBD2. This CDR3 contains 15 residues. V shed 3 bases, J shed 4 bases, and the junction held 5 bases outside the gene matches. Germline V CDR1 and CDR2: SGHTA, FQGNSA. CDR3 amino acids: CASSFSGMGYNEQFF. In nucleotides, the CDR3 is TGTGCCAGCAGCTTTAGCGGGATGGGATACAATGAGCAGTTCTTC.

This clonotype was observed many times. The rearrangement uses TRBV20-1 and TRBJ2-3; possible D gene TRBD2, 6 bases. V lost 6 bases and J 2 bases, leaving 12 bases between the germline ends. CDR3 size: 13 residues. Germline assignment: CDR1 DFQATT and CDR2 SNEGSKA (reference sequence). The CDR3 spells CSAAGLFTDTQYF. The CDR3 DNA is TGCAGTGCCGCGGGGCTTTTCACAGATACGCAGTATTTT.

The V gene is TRBV12-3 or TRBV12-4, the J gene TRBJ2-1; D possibly corresponds to TRBD2 (6 bases). Trimming took off 3 bases at V and 9 bases at J, with 15 bases between the two ends. The CDR3 has 14 residues. The CDR3 bases are TGTGCCAGCAGTTTTCGGGGGAGCAATAGTGAGCAGTTCTTC. Its protein product is CASSFRGSNSEQFF.

This clonotype was detected ten times or more. At one end, the junction sequence differs from germline, possibly due to a read error. V gene TRBV9 combines with J gene TRBJ2-1; D may match TRBD1 or TRBD2 (9 bases each). The CDR3 contains 16 residues. CDR1 is SGDLS and CDR2 is YYNGEE in the germline V gene. CDR3 protein: CASSVGPTGGLAPLAF. CDR3 sequence (DNA): TGTGCCAGCAGCGTAGGCCCGACAGGGGGACTAGCCCCACTCGCCTTC.

The chain employs TRBV29-1 and TRBJ2-1; 8 bases map to TRBD2. There are 15 residues in the CDR3. Germline V gene sequence: CDR1 SQVTM, CDR2 ANQGSEA. V trimming: 1 base; J trimming: 7 bases; junction bases outside the gene matches: 9. CDR3 nucleotide sequence: TGCAGCGTTGAAGGAGGGGCGGGAGGTGGGAATGAGCAGTTCTTC. It encodes CSVEGGAGGGNEQFF.

The chain links TRBV29-1 to TRBJ2-7; TRBD1 aligns across 9 bases. This CDR3 region has 12 residues. Losses at the gene ends were 7 bases for V and 5 bases for J; bases not matched to a gene: 6. The germline CDR1 and CDR2 sequences are SQVTM and ANQGSEA. The DNA of the CDR3 is TGCAGCGGGGTAACAGGGGGCCACGAGCAGTACTTC. Amino acid sequence: CSGVTGGHEQYF.

This clonotype was counted at least ten times. The rearrangement joins TRBV6-6 to TRBJ1-3; D not resolved. This CDR3 comprises 11 residues. Germline V lookup: CDR1 MNHNY, CDR2 SVGAGI (reference sequence). V dropped 6 bases and J dropped 4 bases, with 4 bases sitting between them. The CDR3 loop is CASSRGNTIYF. CDR3 DNA: TGTGCCAGCAGCCGAGGAAACACCATATATTTT.

The gene calls are TRBV7-9 and TRBJ2-7; TRBD1 aligns across 7 bases. The CDR3 has 14 amino acids. J was trimmed by 4 bases and V by 4 bases; bases with no gene match: 7. Germline values: CDR1 SEHNR, CDR2 FQNEAQ (reference sequence). The CDR3 loop reads CASSSDRNGYEQYF. As DNA, the CDR3 is TGTGCCAGCAGCTCGGACAGGAATGGATACGAGCAGTACTTC.

This clonotype occurred many times. The chain employs TRBV7-2 and TRBJ1-2, with 10 nucleotides matching TRBD1. The germline V gene has CDR1 SGHTA and CDR2 FQGNSA. The V segment lost 5 bases and the J segment 3 bases; nucleotides outside the gene matches: 9. The CDR3 covers 16 residues. The CDR3 spells CASSRQGATSDYGYTF. The CDR3 nucleotides are TGTGCCAGCAGCCGACAGGGGGCCACTTCTGACTATGGCTACACCTTC.

This clonotype appeared many times. V gene TRBV5-1 combines with J gene TRBJ2-2, with D possibly TRBD1 on 5 matching bases. The CDR3 is 15 amino acids. Trimming cost V 0 bases and J 2 bases, with 8 bases left between them. Germline V gives CDR1 SGHRS, CDR2 YFSETQ. CDR3 amino acids: CASSLGQTNTGELFF. Here the CDR3 DNA reads TGCGCCAGCAGCTTGGGACAGACCAACACCGGGGAGCTGTTTTTT.

On this clonotype itself: A much bigger clone sits one base away, suggesting this may be a read error. The CDR3 does not close with the conserved phenylalanine or tryptophan, likely indicating a read error. The rearrangement links TRBV28 to TRBJ1-2; 9 bases match TRBD1. Germline trimming cut 4 bases from V and 4 bases from J; bases unmatched to any gene: 10. Germline CDR1 MDHEN, CDR2 SYDVKM. This CDR3 is 16 amino acids long. CDR3 sequence: CASSYGDRGQGYGYTS. DNA for the CDR3: TGTGCCAGCAGTTATGGGGATAGGGGACAGGGCTATGGCTACACCTCC.

This clonotype was counted a few times. The J gene is TRBJ2-7, the V gene TRBV20-1; D is possibly TRBD2 (6 bases). CDR3 length: 13 residues. V lost 4 bases, J lost 4 bases, and 14 bases lay in between. Per germline, CDR1 DFQATT and CDR2 SNEGSKA (reference sequence). This CDR3 reads CSAIYHGGYEQYF. The CDR3, as DNA: TGCAGTGCTATATACCACGGGGGTTACGAGCAGTACTTC.

This clonotype came up many times. The V and J genes are TRBV5-1 and TRBJ1-1, with D perhaps matching TRBD1 (6 bases). The CDR3 has 13 amino acids. The V end lost 0 bases, the J end lost 11 bases, and 14 bases lay between the germline ends. Per the germline V gene, CDR1 is SGHRS and CDR2 is YFSETQ. The CDR3 DNA reads as TGCGCCAGCAGCTTGGGCGGACAGTATGTCGCTTTCTTT. It is translated as CASSLGGQYVAFF.

This clonotype was observed at least ten times. The chain combines TRBV7-3 with TRBJ2-2; D uncertain. The CDR3 has 13 residues. The germline gives CDR1 SGHTA, CDR2 FQGTGA. Trimming stripped 4 bases from V and 5 bases from J, with 8 bases between. The CDR3: CASSSRETGELFF. Here the CDR3 DNA reads TGTGCCAGCAGCTCCAGAGAGACCGGGGAGCTGTTTTTT.

This chain joins TRBV20-1 and TRBJ2-7, with no clear D. Germline assignment: CDR1 DFQATT and CDR2 SNEGSKA (reference sequence). The CDR3 is made up of 12 amino acids. V gave up 6 bases and J gave up 4 bases, with 13 bases separating them. The CDR3 bases are TGCAGTGCCGACCTTGTCAGGTACGAGCAGTACTTC. Amino acids: CSADLVRYEQYF.

This clonotype has a count of ten or more. The chain combines TRBV29-1 with TRBJ2-7, with 7 bases identical to TRBD1. V gave up 7 bases and J gave up 3 bases; unmatched junction bases: 15. Per germline, CDR1 SQVTM and CDR2 ANQGSEA. The CDR3 has 15 amino acids. The CDR3: CSDRNGTAVVYEQYF. The CDR3 nucleotides read TGCAGCGACAGAAACGGGACAGCAGTCGTCTACGAGCAGTACTTC.

The sample holds many counts of this clonotype. This sequence joins TRBV9 and TRBJ2-1; no definite D call. Germline lookup yields CDR1 SGDLS and CDR2 YYNGEE. The CDR3 totals 15 residues. Between the trimmed V and J ends, which lost 0 bases and 0 bases, there was a span of 7 bases. The CDR3 spells CASSVDPGSYNEQFF. CDR3 DNA: TGTGCCAGCAGCGTAGATCCAGGCTCCTACAATGAGCAGTTCTTC.